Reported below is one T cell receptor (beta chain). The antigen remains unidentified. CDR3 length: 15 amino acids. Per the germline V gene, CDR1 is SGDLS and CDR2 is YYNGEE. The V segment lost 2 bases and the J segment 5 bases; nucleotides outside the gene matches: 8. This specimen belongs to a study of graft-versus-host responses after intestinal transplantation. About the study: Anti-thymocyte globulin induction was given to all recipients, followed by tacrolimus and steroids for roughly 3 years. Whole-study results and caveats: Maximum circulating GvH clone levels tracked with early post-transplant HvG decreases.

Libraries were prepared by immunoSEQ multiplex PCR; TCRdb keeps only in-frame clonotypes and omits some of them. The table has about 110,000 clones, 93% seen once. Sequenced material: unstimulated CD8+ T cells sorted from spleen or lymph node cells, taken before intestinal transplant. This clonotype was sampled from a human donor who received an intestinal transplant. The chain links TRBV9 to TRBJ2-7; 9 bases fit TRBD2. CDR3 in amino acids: CASSVGGGLADEQYF. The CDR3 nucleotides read TGTGCCAGCAGCGTCGGGGGGGGACTAGCTGACGAGCAGTACTTC.